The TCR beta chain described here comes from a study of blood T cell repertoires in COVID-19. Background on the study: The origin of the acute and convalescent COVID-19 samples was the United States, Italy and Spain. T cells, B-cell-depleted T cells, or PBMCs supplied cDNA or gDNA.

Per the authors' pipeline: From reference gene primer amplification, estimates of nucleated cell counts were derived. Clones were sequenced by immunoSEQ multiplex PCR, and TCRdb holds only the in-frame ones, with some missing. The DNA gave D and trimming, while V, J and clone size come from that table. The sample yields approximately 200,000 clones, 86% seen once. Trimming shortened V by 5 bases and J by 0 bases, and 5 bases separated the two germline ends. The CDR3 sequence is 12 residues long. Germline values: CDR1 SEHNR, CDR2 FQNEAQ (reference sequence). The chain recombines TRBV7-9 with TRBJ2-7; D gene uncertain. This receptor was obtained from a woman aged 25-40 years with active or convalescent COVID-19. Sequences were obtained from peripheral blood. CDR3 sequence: CASSPSSYEQYF. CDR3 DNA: TGTGCCAGCAGCCCTAGCTCCTACGAGCAGTACTTC.